Following are 5 T cell receptor beta chains from one sample sequenced in a study of T cell changes during pregnancy in multiple sclerosis. The assay was immunoSEQ multiplex PCR, and TCRdb's table has in-frame clones only and misses some. This repertoire shows approximately 85,000 clones, approximately 94% found once; its top ten account for 2.5%. The sample here was peripheral blood, taken in the third trimester of pregnancy. The receptor source for this set is a female donor with multiple sclerosis, enrolled in a pregnancy study.

The chain recombines TRBV10-3 with TRBJ1-1; no clear D. From germline, CDR1 is ENHRY and CDR2 SYGVKD. The CDR3 spans 17 residues. V lost 2 bases, J lost 2 bases, and 18 bases lay in between. The DNA for the CDR3 is TGTGCCATCAGTGAGGAACCCGGGATCCCCCGTAACACTGAAGCTTTCTTT. Protein sequence: CAISEEPGIPRNTEAFF.

In DNA form, the CDR3 reads TGTGCCAGCAGCTCCTACCAGCCCCGGGGACAGGGGAATCAGCCCCAGCATTTT. It yields the protein CASSSYQPRGQGNQPQHF. The V and J genes are TRBV7-9 and TRBJ1-5, with 10 nucleotides matching TRBD1. V lost 4 bases, J lost 4 bases, and 13 bases stayed unmatched. CDR3 length: 18 amino acids. The V gene's germline CDR1 is SEHNR and CDR2 FQNEAQ (reference sequence).

This clone was detected once. V and J are TRBV7-6 and TRBJ2-7; maybe TRBD2 (6 bases). Per the germline V gene, CDR1 is SGHVS and CDR2 is FNYEAQ. The CDR3 length is 16 residues. Trimming left V 5 bases short and J 4 bases short, with 21 bases between. The CDR3 protein is CASSVKEEGPVYEQYF. The CDR3 coding sequence is TGTGCCAGCAGCGTCAAAGAGGAGGGACCGGTTTACGAGCAGTACTTC.

The chain links TRBV6-1 to TRBJ2-2; tentatively, D is TRBD2 (7 bases). Trimming pared 10 bases from V and 6 bases from J, leaving 21 bases between. From germline, CDR1 is MNHNS and CDR2 SASEGT. This CDR3 comprises 15 residues. CDR3 amino acids: CATLEGGGQSGELFF. CDR3 nucleotide sequence: TGTGCCACCCTGGAGGGGGGGGGCCAGTCCGGGGAGCTGTTTTTT.

The chain has TRBV5-1 and TRBJ2-7; 8 positions agree with TRBD1. With V trimmed by 2 bases and J by 0 bases, 13 bases remained unmatched. This CDR3 spans 18 amino acids. Germline loops: CDR1 SGHRS, CDR2 YFSETQ. The CDR3 bases are TGCGCCAGCAGCTTTGGATGGAGGCCTGGGACAGGCTCCTACGAGCAGTACTTC. Translated, it gives CASSFGWRPGTGSYEQYF.